This passage covers 22 T cell receptor beta chains from one sample sequenced in a study of cytomegalovirus exposure and HLA in healthy donors. PCR employed 60 Vbeta and 13 Jbeta primers. Using immunoSEQ multiplex PCR, the repertoire was profiled, and TCRdb retains in-frame clones only, with some absent. The sample contains 110,000 or so clones, over 70% of which appear only once. Specimen: PBMCs. Receptors originate from a middle-aged woman in good health and CMV-seropositive.

V is TRBV7-9 and J is TRBJ1-1; TRBD1 is a possible D gene (5 bases). Trimming left V 5 bases short and J 6 bases short, with 13 bases between. Germline CDR1 SEHNR, CDR2 FQNEAQ (reference sequence). The length of the CDR3 is 13 residues. CDR3 sequence: CASSRGAGAEAFF. The DNA for the CDR3 is TGTGCCAGCAGCCGGGGCGCGGGGGCTGAAGCTTTCTTT.

This clone came up once. V is TRBV7-2 and J is TRBJ2-1; 9 nucleotides match TRBD2. V was clipped by 5 bases and J by 8 bases; unmatched bases: 10. This CDR3 is built from 15 residues. CDR1 and CDR2 (germline): SGHTA, FQGNSA. CDR3 protein: CASSPLAGISYEQFF. CDR3 sequence (DNA): TGTGCCAGCAGCCCACTAGCGGGCATTAGCTATGAGCAGTTCTTC.

This rearrangement joins TRBV6-1 to TRBJ1-2, with a possible D match to TRBD1 (6 bases). Germline V gene lookup returns CDR1 MNHNS and CDR2 SASEGT. This CDR3 is built from 14 residues. Deletions cut 7 bases from V and 2 bases from J, with 14 bases between. The CDR3 spells CASTLIRGNYGYTF. CDR3 DNA sequence: TGTGCCAGCACCCTAATTAGGGGGAACTATGGCTACACCTTC.

V gene TRBV28 combines with J gene TRBJ1-5; perhaps TRBD1 as D (5 bases). V shed 5 bases and J shed 0 bases, with 8 bases lying between them. This CDR3 spans 14 amino acids. Germline values: CDR1 MDHEN, CDR2 SYDVKM. CDR3: CASSRGPSNQPQHF. CDR3 nucleotides: TGTGCCAGCAGTAGGGGCCCTAGCAATCAGCCCCAGCATTTT.

V usage is TRBV30 and J usage is TRBJ1-5, with TRBD1 identical over 7 bases. The CDR3 runs to 14 residues. V lost 6 bases, J lost 4 bases, and 9 bases stayed unmatched. Germline V lookup: CDR1 GTSNPN, CDR2 SVGIG (reference sequence). The CDR3 loop reads CACPGQRKNQPQHF. The DNA of the CDR3 is TGTGCCTGCCCGGGACAGCGAAAGAATCAGCCCCAGCATTTT.

This clone was seen more than once but under ten times. The chain couples TRBV5-4 to TRBJ2-4; D is uncertain. The CDR3 totals 14 residues. V was pared by 0 bases and J by 10 bases, with 14 bases between. The germline V gene has CDR1 SGHNT and CDR2 YYREEE (reference sequence). CDR3 region: CASSLAHSRVIQYF. For the CDR3, the DNA is TGTGCCAGCAGCTTGGCCCACAGTAGAGTTATTCAGTACTTC.

This clone occurred once. V gene TRBV11-2 combines with J gene TRBJ1-4; D not resolved. Germline V gene sequence: CDR1 SGHAT, CDR2 FQNNGV. This CDR3 comprises 14 residues. Trimming pared 2 bases from V and 7 bases from J, leaving 11 bases between. For the CDR3, the DNA is TGTGCCAGCAGCTTACTTTGGGCGGGTGAAAAACTGTTTTTT. This translates into CASSLLWAGEKLFF.

The gene calls are TRBV2 and TRBJ2-7, with 7 bases that match TRBD2. The length of the CDR3 is 17 residues. Germline V gene data show CDR1 as SNHLY and CDR2 as FYNNEI. Trimming at V came to 6 bases and at J to 2 bases, leaving 16 bases not matched to a gene. CDR3 in amino acids: CASSPGGGRSKTYEQYF. Written as DNA, the CDR3 is TGTGCCAGCAGCCCCGGCGGCGGGAGAAGTAAGACCTACGAGCAGTACTTC.

The chain employs TRBV27 and TRBJ2-4, with unresolved D. With 5 bases removed from V and 0 bases from J, the gap between germline ends came to 5 bases. The length of the CDR3 is 13 residues. CDR1 is MNHEY, CDR2 SMNVEV, per germline (reference sequence). CDR3 in amino acids: CASSVIAKNIQYF. CDR3 DNA sequence: TGTGCCAGCAGTGTCATAGCCAAAAACATTCAGTACTTC.

This chain connects TRBV7-8 to TRBJ2-3, with a tentative D call TRBD2 (5 bases). CDR1 and CDR2 from the germline V gene are SGHVS and FQNEAQ. The length of the CDR3 is 14 residues. Between the trimmed V and J ends, which lost 7 bases and 1 base, there was a span of 12 bases. As DNA, the CDR3 is TGTGCCAGCACCCTTGGCGGGCGCACAGATACGCAGTATTTT. Translating gives CASTLGGRTDTQYF.

The genes are TRBV9 and TRBJ1-6; D is unresolved. V dropped 2 bases and J dropped 8 bases, with 8 bases sitting between them. There are 13 residues in the CDR3. CDR1 and CDR2 (germline): SGDLS, YYNGEE. The CDR3 nucleotides read TGTGCCAGCAGCGTGGGAGAGGATTCACCCCTCCACTTT. Encoded protein: CASSVGEDSPLHF.

The CDR3 reads CASSLVPTGTEQYF. The CDR3 bases are TGTGCCAGCAGCTTGGTACCGACAGGGACCGAGCAGTACTTC. The chain recombines TRBV5-6 with TRBJ2-7; 7 bases map to TRBD1. J was trimmed by 6 bases and V by 0 bases; bases with no gene match: 6. Germline lookup yields CDR1 SGHDT and CDR2 YYEEEE. CDR3 length: 14 amino acids.

This clone was detected a few times. This sequence joins TRBV6-5 and TRBJ1-5, with 7 positions matching TRBD1. Trimming took 4 bases from V and 6 from J; bases not matched to a gene: 0. From germline, CDR1 is MNHEY and CDR2 SVGAGI. This CDR3 is built from 12 residues. CDR3 in DNA: TGTGCCAGCAGTTCAGGGGGTCAGCCCCAGCATTTT. Translating gives CASSSGGQPQHF.

CDR3 residues: CASSKMRGGSYNEQFF. DNA for the CDR3: TGTGCCAGTAGTAAAATGCGGGGGGGCTCCTACAATGAGCAGTTCTTC. The rearrangement uses TRBV19 and TRBJ2-1, with 9 positions matching TRBD2. The junction had 4 bases not matched to a gene; V was cut back by 4 bases and J by 0 bases. Germline assignment: CDR1 LNHDA and CDR2 SQIVND (reference sequence). The CDR3 length is 16 residues.

J is TRBJ2-1 and V is TRBV7-8, with 8 positions matching TRBD2. Germline V gives CDR1 SGHVS, CDR2 FQNEAQ. The CDR3 contains 15 residues. The V and J ends lost 4 bases and 6 bases, in that order; junction bases with no gene match: 8. The CDR3 sequence is CASSSPGGLVNEQFF. The CDR3 nucleotides are TGTGCCAGCAGCTCCCCGGGGGGGCTTGTCAATGAGCAGTTCTTC.

A word on this clone: One junction end disagrees with the germline gene, perhaps due to a read error. V usage is TRBV23-1 and J usage is TRBJ2-1; D call uncertain. TRBV23-1 is labeled an ORF, and its function is uncertain. This CDR3 region has 11 residues. CDR3 sequence (DNA): TGCGCCAGCAGCCGAGACAAGGAGCAGTTCTTC. This translates into CASSRDKEQFF.

The V call is TRBV5-1, the J call TRBJ2-3; possible D gene TRBD1, 6 bases. V dropped 0 bases and J dropped 2 bases, with 10 bases sitting between them. There are 15 residues in the CDR3. CDR1 and CDR2 from the germline V gene are SGHRS and YFSETQ. CDR3 protein: CASSLEDRLTDTQYF. In DNA, the CDR3 is TGCGCCAGCAGCTTGGAGGACAGACTCACAGATACGCAGTATTTT.

The chain uses TRBV5-4 and TRBJ2-7; a weak D match, TRBD1 (6 bases). From germline, CDR1 is SGHNT and CDR2 YYREEE (reference sequence). The CDR3 extends over 14 amino acids. Deletions cut 4 bases from V and 5 bases from J, with 16 bases between. Here the CDR3 DNA reads TGTGCCAGCAGCCTTTTTAACAGGGAGAACGAGCAGTACTTC. This translates into CASSLFNRENEQYF.

This clone was seen more than once but under ten times. This sequence joins TRBV18 and TRBJ2-3; perhaps TRBD2 as D (5 bases). The CDR3 is made up of 12 amino acids. The V end lost 4 bases, the J end lost 6 bases, and 8 bases lay between the germline ends. Germline V gene lookup returns CDR1 KGHSH and CDR2 LQKENI. The CDR3 coding sequence is TGTGCCAGCTCACGGGAGTCGGATACGCAGTATTTT. Translated, it gives CASSRESDTQYF.

This clone was seen a single time. The chain couples TRBV11-2 to TRBJ1-2; TRBD1 is a possible D gene (6 bases). The CDR3 is 15 residues long. Between the trimmed V and J ends, which lost 4 bases and 4 bases, there was a span of 16 bases. Germline CDR1 reads SGHAT; CDR2 reads FQNNGV. In DNA, the CDR3 is TGTGCCAGCAGCTATATGGACAGCCCCATCTATGGCTACACCTTC. It is translated as CASSYMDSPIYGYTF.

This clone was seen a handful of times. The chain combines TRBV28 with TRBJ2-4, with TRBD1 identical over 9 bases. CDR3 length equals 20 residues. Germline CDR1 MDHEN, CDR2 SYDVKM. The J segment lost 0 bases and the V segment lost 7 bases, leaving 19 bases of the junction unmatched. The CDR3, as DNA: TGTGCCAGCACCTCGAAGGGGGGACAGGGCCTAAAACTAGCCAAAAACATTCAGTACTTC. Amino acid sequence: CASTSKGGQGLKLAKNIQYF.

The gene calls are TRBV18 and TRBJ2-6; D is unclear. V was shortened by 1 base and J by 0 bases, with 10 bases between the two germline ends. The CDR3 totals 17 residues. Germline lookup yields CDR1 KGHSH and CDR2 LQKENI. The DNA of the CDR3 is TGTGCCAGCTCACCACTACAGTTGGGCTCTGGGGCCAACGTCCTGACTTTC. Translation gives CASSPLQLGSGANVLTF.